The 27 T cell receptor beta chains in this list originate from one sample, sequenced in a study of OX40 agonist ivuxolimab in advanced cancers. Here immunoSEQ multiplex PCR was the method, and the copy in TCRdb shows in-frame clones only, minus some. The repertoire has roughly 24,000 clones, 88% of them found once; the top ten carry around 29%. The material sequenced was CD4+ or CD8+ T cells sorted from blood, taken in a trial of the OX40 agonist ivuxolimab. The source of these receptors is an adult with an advanced solid tumor such as melanoma, head and neck, liver or kidney cancer.

The genes are TRBV7-8 and TRBJ2-1, with a weak D call TRBD2 (6 bases). The ends were cut back, 1 base at V and 7 bases at J, with 11 bases in the middle. The CDR3 is 14 amino acids. Germline CDR1 SGHVS, CDR2 FQNEAQ. The CDR3 loop reads CASSLELASNEQFF. The CDR3 nucleotides are TGTGCCAGCAGCTTAGAACTAGCCAGTAATGAGCAGTTCTTC.

This clone was seen a handful of times. The chain has TRBV18 and TRBJ2-3; 8 bases fit TRBD2. The junction had 9 bases not matched to a gene; V was cut back by 4 bases and J by 3 bases. Germline V gene sequence: CDR1 KGHSH, CDR2 LQKENI. This CDR3 spans 16 amino acids. The CDR3 nucleotides read TGTGCCAGCTCACGCCGGGCGGCGGGGGGAACAGATACGCAGTATTTT. Its translation is CASSRRAAGGTDTQYF.

This chain uses TRBV5-1 with TRBJ1-2, with no clear D. V was trimmed by 0 bases and J by 2 bases, leaving 11 bases between them. Germline V gives CDR1 SGHRS, CDR2 YFSETQ. The CDR3 has 15 residues. CDR3 DNA: TGCGCCAGCAGCTTGGTAGGCTCAGGAAACTATGGCTACACCTTC. This sequence encodes CASSLVGSGNYGYTF.

This chain connects TRBV7-8 to TRBJ1-6; D not certain. Germline V gene sequence: CDR1 SGHVS, CDR2 FQNEAQ. With 3 bases removed from V and 1 base from J, the gap between germline ends came to 10 bases. This CDR3 is built from 16 residues. CDR3 sequence (DNA): TGTGCCAGCAGCTTGTCCGGGGTTTCCTATAATTCACCCCTCCACTTT. This gives the protein CASSLSGVSYNSPLHF. The full variable domain, rest sourced from reference TRBV7-8 and TRBJ1-6, is GAGVSQSPRYKVAKRGQDVALRCDPISGHVSLFWYQQALGQGPEFLTYFQNEAQLDKSGLPSDRFFAERPEGSVSTLKIQRTQQEDSAVYLCASSLSGVSYNSPLHFGNGTRLTVT.

V gene TRBV6-6 combines with J gene TRBJ1-2; 10 nucleotides agree with TRBD1. Losses at the gene ends were 5 bases for V and 5 bases for J; bases not matched to a gene: 8. CDR3 length equals 15 residues. CDR1 and CDR2 from the germline V gene are MNHNY and SVGAGI (reference sequence). The CDR3 protein is CASSAGTGVRYGYTF. The DNA for the CDR3 is TGTGCCAGCAGTGCCGGGACAGGGGTTCGATATGGCTACACCTTC.

The chain couples TRBV6-6 to TRBJ1-5; D possibly corresponds to TRBD1 (6 bases). The ends were cut back, 2 bases at V and 1 base at J, with 9 bases in the middle. The germline gives CDR1 MNHNY, CDR2 SVGAGI (reference sequence). This CDR3 comprises 15 residues. Here the CDR3 reads CASSYGRGSNQPQHF. Here the CDR3 DNA reads TGTGCCAGCAGTTACGGCAGGGGAAGCAATCAGCCCCAGCATTTT.

CDR3 DNA: TGTGCCAGCAGTTACGAAGGGACCCAGTACTTC. The encoded protein is CASSYEGTQYF. V usage is TRBV6-5 and J usage is TRBJ2-5; D remains unclear. Trimming left V 2 bases short and J 7 bases short, with 5 bases between. Germline CDR1 reads MNHEY; CDR2 reads SVGAGI. This CDR3 has 11 amino acids.

The V call is TRBV5-6, the J call TRBJ2-5, with D possibly being TRBD2 (6 bases). The closer fit of TRBJ2-7 to the DNA end suggests the J call may be wrong. The CDR3 runs 14 residues. The V gene's germline CDR1 is SGHDT and CDR2 YYEEEE. The CDR3 bases are TGTGCCAGCAGCTTGATGGGACTCACCTACGAGCAGTACTTC. As protein: CASSLMGLTYEQYF.

The V and J genes are TRBV6-4 and TRBJ2-2, with D possibly matching TRBD2 (5 bases). CDR3 length: 14 residues. Looked up from germline, CDR1 is MRHNA and CDR2 is SNTAGT. V lost 9 bases to trimming and J lost 7 bases, with 18 bases between them. The CDR3 coding sequence is TGTGCCAGTAAGCTACATAGCGAGAGCGGGGAGCTGTTTTTT. Protein: CASKLHSESGELFF.

The V call is TRBV6-5, the J call TRBJ1-5; D is unclear. Germline values: CDR1 MNHEY, CDR2 SVGAGI. The CDR3 is 12 amino acids. With 7 bases removed from V and 11 bases from J, the gap between germline ends came to 15 bases. CDR3 coding DNA: TGTGCCAGCACTTCCTTTTCGGGAACCCAGCATTTT. This codes for CASTSFSGTQHF.

The chain has TRBV7-6 and TRBJ2-5; 9 nucleotides align to TRBD1. Germline V gene data show CDR1 as SGHVS and CDR2 as FNYEAQ. The V gene end was trimmed by 4 bases and the J gene end by 5 bases; junction bases not matched to a gene: 5. The CDR3 loop spans 14 amino acids. The CDR3 is CASSSTGGDETQYF. CDR3 coding DNA: TGTGCCAGCAGCTCAACAGGGGGCGACGAGACCCAGTACTTC. The full variable domain, its missing parts supplied by reference TRBV7-6 and TRBJ2-5, is GAGVSQSPRYKVTKRGQDVALRCDPISGHVSLYWYRQALGQGPEFLTYFNYEAQQDKSGLPNDRFSAERPEGSISTLTIQRTEQRDSAMYRCASSSTGGDETQYFGPGTRLLVL.

J is TRBJ1-2 and V is TRBV29-1; 7 positions match TRBD1. This CDR3 comprises 14 residues. CDR1 and CDR2 from the germline V gene are SQVTM and ANQGSEA. The ends lost 3 bases at V and 6 bases at J; junction bases unmatched: 10. The CDR3 region has the DNA TGCAGCGTTGAGGCCCTACAGGGGATTGATGGCTACACCTTC. Its translation is CSVEALQGIDGYTF.

The chain has TRBV6-5 and TRBJ2-7; D could derive from TRBD1 or TRBD2 (5 bases each). The germline V gene encodes CDR1 MNHEY and CDR2 SVGAGI. CDR3 length: 14 amino acids. V lost 6 bases to trimming and J lost 3 bases, with 15 bases between them. In DNA form, the CDR3 reads TGTGCCAGCAGCCCCCCCCGGGGACGCTACGAGCAGTACTTC. Translated, it gives CASSPPRGRYEQYF.

The chain links TRBV18 to TRBJ1-1; D perhaps matches TRBD1 (5 bases). Germline assignment: CDR1 KGHSH and CDR2 LQKENI. This CDR3 region has 13 residues. V was pared by 4 bases and J by 3 bases, with 9 bases between. This chain's CDR3 is CASSQGRDTEAFF. The CDR3 DNA sequence: TGTGCCAGCTCACAGGGGAGGGACACTGAAGCTTTCTTT.

The genes are TRBV6-1 and TRBJ1-5, with D tentatively TRBD1 (5 bases). The length of the CDR3 is 13 residues. Germline V gene lookup returns CDR1 MNHNS and CDR2 SASEGT. With 8 bases removed from V and 4 bases from J, the gap between germline ends came to 12 bases. The CDR3 loop is CASLGVFNQPQHF. The DNA for the CDR3 is TGTGCCAGCCTGGGGGTTTTTAATCAGCCCCAGCATTTT.

The chain links TRBV9 to TRBJ1-2; D uncertain. This CDR3 is 13 amino acids long. V lost 0 bases and J 2 bases, leaving 5 bases between the germline ends. CDR1 is SGDLS, CDR2 YYNGEE, per germline. The CDR3 spells CASSVDMNYGYTF. CDR3 in DNA: TGTGCCAGCAGCGTAGACATGAACTATGGCTACACCTTC.

The chain couples TRBV19 to TRBJ1-3, with D possibly matching TRBD1 (5 bases). CDR3 length equals 16 residues. Trimming removed 5 bases from V and 0 bases from J, with 14 bases in between. Germline V gene data show CDR1 as LNHDA and CDR2 as SQIVND (reference sequence). This chain's CDR3 is CASSALGVYSGNTIYF. CDR3 bases: TGTGCCAGTAGTGCCCTAGGGGTGTACTCTGGAAACACCATATATTTT.

The chain couples TRBV9 to TRBJ1-4, with D perhaps matching TRBD1 (5 bases). The V gene lost 4 bases and the J gene lost 3 bases, with 16 bases spanning the gap. The CDR3 totals 16 residues. The germline gives CDR1 SGDLS, CDR2 YYNGEE. CDR3 in DNA: TGTGCCAGCAGCTTATCTACCGGGACCTCTAATGAAAAACTGTTTTTT. Translated, it gives CASSLSTGTSNEKLFF.

V usage is TRBV7-2 and J usage is TRBJ2-5; D not resolved. Looked up from germline, CDR1 is SGHTA and CDR2 is FQGNSA. The CDR3 consists of 13 residues. V shed 3 bases and J shed 5 bases, with 10 bases lying between them. The CDR3 sequence is CASSLGWAETQYF. Written as DNA, the CDR3 is TGTGCCAGCAGCTTGGGATGGGCGGAGACCCAGTACTTC.

V gene TRBV30 combines with J gene TRBJ2-3; TRBD2 aligns across 8 bases. This CDR3 contains 17 residues. The V gene end was trimmed by 0 bases and the J gene end by 0 bases; junction bases not matched to a gene: 8. CDR1 and CDR2 (germline): GTSNPN, SVGIG (reference sequence). CDR3 sequence: CAWSVFGRGASTDTQYF. The CDR3 DNA sequence: TGTGCCTGGAGTGTTTTCGGGCGGGGGGCCAGCACAGATACGCAGTATTTT.

The chain is built from TRBV6-1 and TRBJ1-6, with 8 bases that match TRBD1. This CDR3 spans 14 amino acids. V dropped 6 bases and J dropped 5; count of bases not matched to a gene: 3. Looked up from germline, CDR1 is MNHNS and CDR2 is SASEGT. CDR3 protein: CASRQGGDNSPLHF. Written as DNA, the CDR3 is TGTGCCAGCAGACAGGGGGGAGATAATTCACCCCTCCACTTT.

The chain couples TRBV6-5 to TRBJ1-3; D is ambiguous. CDR1 and CDR2 (germline): MNHEY, SVGAGI. The V and J ends lost 6 bases and 0 bases respectively, with 12 bases between them. The CDR3 is 15 amino acids. The CDR3 DNA reads TGTGCCAGCAGCCTCCACGGCAGCTCTGGAAACACCATATATTTT. Translated: CASSLHGSSGNTIYF.

The chain combines TRBV18 with TRBJ1-1; D is uncertain. CDR1 is KGHSH and CDR2 is LQKENI in the germline V gene. CDR3 length: 12 amino acids. Trimming shortened V by 1 base and J by 4 bases, and 4 bases separated the two germline ends. This CDR3 is CASSPQTTEAFF. DNA of the CDR3: TGTGCCAGCTCACCACAGACCACTGAAGCTTTCTTT. Complete variable domain (other parts from reference TRBV18 and TRBJ1-1): NAGVMQNPRHLVRRRGQEARLRCSPMKGHSHVYWYRQLPEEGLKFMVYLQKENIIDESGMPKERFSAEFPKEGPSILRIQQVVRGDSAAYFCASSPQTTEAFFGQGTRLTVV.

The CDR3 DNA follows: TGTGCCAGCAGAAAAGCGGGAATGAACACTGAAGCTTTCTTT. Amino acids: CASRKAGMNTEAFF. The J gene is TRBJ1-1, the V gene TRBV7-9; D is unclear. The CDR3 consists of 14 residues. V lost 6 bases, J lost 0 bases, and 11 bases lay in between. Germline-derived CDR1 and CDR2 are SEHNR and FQNEAQ (reference sequence).

The chain recombines TRBV11-2 with TRBJ1-3; D perhaps matches TRBD1 (6 bases). V lost 0 bases and J lost 2, with 11 bases in between. CDR1 is SGHAT and CDR2 is FQNNGV in the germline V gene. CDR3 length: 16 residues. The CDR3 bases are TGTGCCAGCAGCTTAGAATCCCAGGGGCCTGGAAACACCATATATTTT. Amino acids: CASSLESQGPGNTIYF. Full variable domain (rest looked up from reference TRBV11-2 and TRBJ1-3): EAGVAQSPRYKIIEKRQSVAFWCNPISGHATLYWYQQILGQGPKLLIQFQNNGVVDDSQLPKDRFSAERLKGVDSTLKIQPAKLEDSAVYLCASSLESQGPGNTIYFGEGSWLTVV.

The J gene is TRBJ2-2, the V gene TRBV5-1, with 8 nucleotides matching TRBD1. CDR1 and CDR2 (germline): SGHRS, YFSETQ. This CDR3 has 15 amino acids. The V gene end was trimmed by 1 base and the J gene end by 3 bases; junction bases not matched to a gene: 2. The CDR3 bases are TGCGCCAGCAGCTTGCCACAGGGGGACACCGGGGAGCTGTTTTTT. Encoded protein: CASSLPQGDTGELFF. Complete variable domain (other parts from reference TRBV5-1 and TRBJ2-2): KAGVTQTPRYLIKTRGQQVTLSCSPISGHRSVSWYQQTPGQGLQFLFEYFSETQRNKGNFPGRFSGRQFSNSRSEMNVSTLELGDSALYLCASSLPQGDTGELFFGEGSRLTVL.

CDR3 sequence (DNA): TGTGCCAGCACCAGGACAGGGAAAAATCGTGGCTACACCTTC. Protein sequence: CASTRTGKNRGYTF. The chain uses TRBV6-5 and TRBJ1-2; 8 positions match TRBD1. CDR1 is MNHEY, CDR2 SVGAGI, per germline. This CDR3 is 14 amino acids long. V trimming: 7 bases; J trimming: 7 bases; junction bases outside the gene matches: 11.